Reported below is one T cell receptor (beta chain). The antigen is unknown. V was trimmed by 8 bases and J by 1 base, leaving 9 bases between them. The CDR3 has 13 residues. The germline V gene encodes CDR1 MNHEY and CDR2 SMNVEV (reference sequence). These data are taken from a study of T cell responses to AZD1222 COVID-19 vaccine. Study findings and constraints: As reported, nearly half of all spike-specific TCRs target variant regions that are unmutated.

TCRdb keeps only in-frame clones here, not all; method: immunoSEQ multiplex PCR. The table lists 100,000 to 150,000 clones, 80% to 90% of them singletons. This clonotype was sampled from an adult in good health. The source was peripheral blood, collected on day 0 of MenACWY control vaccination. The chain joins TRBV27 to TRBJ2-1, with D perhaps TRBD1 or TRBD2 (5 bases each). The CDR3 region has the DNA TGTGCCAGCGGGGGTGGGTCCTACAATGAGCAGTTCTTC. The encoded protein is CASGGGSYNEQFF.